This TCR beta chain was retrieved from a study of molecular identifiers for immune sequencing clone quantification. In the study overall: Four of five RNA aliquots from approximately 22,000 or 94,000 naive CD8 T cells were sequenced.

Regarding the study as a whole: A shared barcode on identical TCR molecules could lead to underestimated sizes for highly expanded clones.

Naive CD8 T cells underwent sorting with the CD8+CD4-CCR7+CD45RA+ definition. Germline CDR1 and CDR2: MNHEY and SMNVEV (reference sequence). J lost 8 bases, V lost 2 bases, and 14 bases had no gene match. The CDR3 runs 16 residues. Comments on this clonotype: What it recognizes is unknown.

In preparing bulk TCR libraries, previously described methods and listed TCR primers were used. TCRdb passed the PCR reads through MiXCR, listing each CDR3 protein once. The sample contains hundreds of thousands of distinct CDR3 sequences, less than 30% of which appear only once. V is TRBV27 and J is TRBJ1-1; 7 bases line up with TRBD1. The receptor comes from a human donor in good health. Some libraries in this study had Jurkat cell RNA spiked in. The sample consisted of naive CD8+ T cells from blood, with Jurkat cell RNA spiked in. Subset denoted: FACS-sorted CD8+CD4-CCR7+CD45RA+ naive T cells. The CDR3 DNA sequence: TGTGCCAGCAGTTTAACACGGACAGGACTGAGACAGGAAGCTTTCTTT. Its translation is CASSLTRTGLRQEAFF.